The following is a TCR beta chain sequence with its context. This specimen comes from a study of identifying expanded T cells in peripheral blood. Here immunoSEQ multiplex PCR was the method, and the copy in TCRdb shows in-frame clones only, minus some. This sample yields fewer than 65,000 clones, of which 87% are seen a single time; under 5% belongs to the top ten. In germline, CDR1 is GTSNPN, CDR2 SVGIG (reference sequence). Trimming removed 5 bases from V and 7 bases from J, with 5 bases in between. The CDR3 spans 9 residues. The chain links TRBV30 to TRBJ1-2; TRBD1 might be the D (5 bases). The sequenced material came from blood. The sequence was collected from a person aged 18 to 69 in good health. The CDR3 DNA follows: TGTGCCTGGGGGGCTGGCTACACCTTC. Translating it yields CAWGAGYTF.